A single sample gave rise to the 30 T cell receptor beta chains below, sequenced in a study of CD8 T cells in ankylosing spondylitis. Study results and limitations: Made up of 7 to 9 highly homologous variants, a TCR beta motif appeared characteristic of ankylosing spondylitis blood.

One entry per CDR3 protein results from TCRdb running MiXCR on the 5' RACE reads. The sample has 500,000 to 650,000 distinct CDR3 sequences; about 5.4% are singletons. No antigen is known for these receptors. The specimen sequenced was blood, either unsorted or a sorted T cell fraction (not recorded which). The receptors come from a male donor with ankylosing spondylitis.

Concerning this clonotype itself: A read error may be the cause here, since a much bigger clone is one base away. The rearrangement uses TRBV20-1 and TRBJ2-7, with a weak D call TRBD2 (6 bases). From germline, CDR1 is DFQATT and CDR2 SNEGSKA (reference sequence). This CDR3 is built from 14 residues. The CDR3 nucleotides are TGCTGTGCTAGAGTCGGCGGGGCTTCCTACGAGCAGTACTTC. This codes for CCARVGGASYEQYF.

In its sample, this clonotype was seen many times. The chain joins TRBV29-1 to TRBJ2-1; D possibly corresponds to TRBD2 (6 bases). V shed 6 bases and J shed 3 bases, with 18 bases lying between them. CDR1 and CDR2 from the germline V gene are SQVTM and ANQGSEA. There are 15 residues in the CDR3. The CDR3 loop is CSVLHTGLIYNEQFF. For the CDR3, the DNA is TGCAGCGTGCTACACACGGGACTCATCTACAATGAGCAGTTCTTC.

This clonotype has a count of ten or more. The chain recombines TRBV6-5 with TRBJ2-5, with D unresolved. The CDR3 is 15 amino acids. Germline V gene sequence: CDR1 MNHEY, CDR2 SVGAGI. Trimming took 0 bases from V and 5 from J, leaving 13 bases between them. As DNA, the CDR3 is TGTGCCAGCAGTTACTCGATCACGAAAGGGGAGACCCAGTACTTC. Translated, it gives CASSYSITKGETQYF.

This clonotype was detected ten times or more. This chain joins TRBV5-1 and TRBJ2-3; no definite D call. This CDR3 region has 14 residues. CDR1 SGHRS and CDR2 YFSETQ come from the germline V gene. The germline V and J ends were trimmed by 4 bases and 0 bases, with 9 bases remaining between them. The CDR3 nucleotides read TGCGCCAGCAGCCTCCCTCTTAGCACAGATACGCAGTATTTT. Translation: CASSLPLSTDTQYF. Supplemented by reference TRBV5-1 and TRBJ2-3, the full variable domain reads KAGVTQTPRYLIKTRGQQVTLSCSPISGHRSVSWYQQTPGQGLQFLFEYFSETQRNKGNFPGRFSGRQFSNSRSEMNVSTLELGDSALYLCASSLPLSTDTQYFGPGTRLTVL.

The chain combines TRBV10-3 with TRBJ1-1; D is uncertain. This CDR3 comprises 12 residues. Germline V gene lookup returns CDR1 ENHRY and CDR2 SYGVKD. Trimming took off 2 bases at V and 10 bases at J, with 11 bases between the two ends. CDR3 in amino acids: CAISEAALGAFF. The CDR3 DNA follows: TGTGCCATCAGTGAGGCGGCCCTTGGAGCTTTCTTT.

This clonotype has at least ten counts. V usage is TRBV12-3 or TRBV12-4 and J usage is TRBJ2-7, with TRBD1 matching over 7 bases. Trimming cost V 3 bases and J 2 bases; bases outside gene matches: 4. This CDR3 has 14 amino acids. In DNA, the CDR3 is TGTGCCAGCAGTTTGATGACAGGGACCTACGAGCAGTACTTC. Amino acid sequence: CASSLMTGTYEQYF.

This clonotype came up a few times. The chain joins TRBV7-9 to TRBJ2-7; D unclear. V was cut by 5 bases and J by 2 bases, with 13 bases left in between. Germline V lookup: CDR1 SEHNR, CDR2 FQNEAQ (reference sequence). This CDR3 is built from 14 residues. The CDR3 here is CASSPSLQAYEQYF. CDR3 nucleotides: TGTGCCAGCAGCCCGTCGCTACAAGCCTACGAGCAGTACTTC.

This clonotype appeared a few times. V and J are TRBV6-2 or TRBV6-3 and TRBJ2-2, with TRBD2 as a possible D gene (6 bases). The V gene lost 6 bases and the J gene lost 0 bases, with 8 bases spanning the gap. The germline V gene has CDR1 MNHEY and CDR2 SVGEGT. The CDR3 runs 14 residues. The CDR3 sequence: CASRGGTNTGELFF. The CDR3 nucleotides are TGTGCCAGCAGGGGGGGTACGAACACCGGGGAGCTGTTTTTT.

This clonotype showed up many times. The gene calls are TRBV20-1 and TRBJ1-4; D gene ambiguous. The CDR3 covers 11 residues. The germline V gene has CDR1 DFQATT and CDR2 SNEGSKA (reference sequence). The V and J ends lost 6 bases and 10 bases respectively, with 12 bases between them. The CDR3 here is CSARRVLKLFF. As DNA, the CDR3 is TGCAGTGCCAGGAGGGTGCTAAAACTGTTTTTT.

At least ten counts were recorded for this clonotype. The J gene is TRBJ2-1, the V gene TRBV7-2; D uncertain. In germline, CDR1 is SGHTA, CDR2 FQGNSA. The V end lost 4 bases, the J end lost 5 bases, and 12 bases lay between the germline ends. This CDR3 spans 14 amino acids. CDR3 sequence reads: CASSWVALNNEQFF. CDR3 bases: TGTGCCAGCAGCTGGGTTGCCCTAAACAATGAGCAGTTCTTC.

This clonotype appeared a single time. The junction differs from germline at one of its ends, possibly a read error. J is TRBJ2-7 and V is TRBV5-1, with a weak D call TRBD2 (5 bases). The CDR3 loop spans 13 amino acids. CDR1 is SGHRS and CDR2 is YFSETQ in the germline V gene. DNA of the CDR3: TGCACCAGCAGCTTCGGGGTTACCTACGAGCAGTACTTC. It translates to CTSSFGVTYEQYF.

The sample holds many counts of this clonotype. The chain recombines TRBV28 with TRBJ2-5; D is ambiguous. The CDR3 extends over 14 amino acids. The germline V gene has CDR1 MDHEN and CDR2 SYDVKM. The V end was cut by 6 bases, the J end by 5 bases, with 16 bases between. The CDR3 region is CASSPTSVWETQYF. In DNA, the CDR3 is TGTGCCAGCAGCCCAACCTCCGTTTGGGAGACCCAGTACTTC.

V and J are TRBV4-3 and TRBJ2-1; no clear D gene. V was cut by 0 bases and J by 7 bases, with 16 bases left in between. The V gene's germline CDR1 is LGHNA and CDR2 YSLEER. The CDR3 contains 16 residues. CDR3 amino acids: CASSQDSRWGANEQFF. CDR3 coding DNA: TGCGCCAGCAGCCAAGATTCCAGGTGGGGTGCGAATGAGCAGTTCTTC.

In its sample, this clonotype was seen many times. This chain connects TRBV6-5 to TRBJ2-7; unclear D gene. V was cut by 6 bases and J by 2 bases, with 8 bases left in between. Germline V gene data show CDR1 as MNHEY and CDR2 as SVGAGI. The CDR3 runs to 12 residues. CDR3 loop: CASRSMTYEQYF. DNA of the CDR3: TGTGCCAGCAGAAGTATGACCTACGAGCAGTACTTC.

This clonotype has at least ten counts. This chain joins TRBV12-3 or TRBV12-4 and TRBJ1-5, with D possibly TRBD1 on 5 matching bases. The CDR3 consists of 14 residues. Trimming stripped 6 bases from V and 6 bases from J, with 15 bases between. The CDR3 is CASSLTRQGQPQHF. The CDR3 bases are TGTGCCAGCAGCCTCACGCGGCAGGGTCAGCCCCAGCATTTT.

This clonotype was recorded many times. The chain has TRBV10-3 and TRBJ2-2; D is perhaps TRBD1 (5 bases). Trimming stripped 11 bases from V and 2 bases from J, with 9 bases between. The CDR3 spans 12 residues. Germline assignment: CDR1 ENHRY and CDR2 SYGVKD. CDR3 loop: CAYQGNTGELFF. CDR3 coding DNA: TGTGCCTACCAGGGAAACACCGGGGAGCTGTTTTTT.

This clonotype occurred a few times. The chain links TRBV5-1 to TRBJ2-1; no reliable D call. CDR3 size: 15 residues. The germline CDR1 and CDR2 sequences are SGHRS and YFSETQ. Trimming took off 0 bases at V and 2 bases at J, with 9 bases between the two ends. As DNA, the CDR3 is TGCGCCAGCAGCTTGGAGGCCAGGCCCTACAATGAGCAGTTCTTC. Encoded protein: CASSLEARPYNEQFF.

This clonotype was seen ten or more times. The chain uses TRBV12-3 or TRBV12-4 and TRBJ2-6; D is undetermined. Trimming shortened V by 2 bases and J by 13 bases, and 6 bases separated the two germline ends. CDR3 length: 11 residues. CDR3 DNA sequence: TGTGCCAGCAGTTTATTCGGAGTCCTGACTTTC. It codes for CASSLFGVLTF.

On this clonotype: Given a much more abundant clone one base away, this may be a read error. The genes are TRBV27 and TRBJ1-5, with 9 bases lining up with TRBD1. The CDR3 runs to 14 residues. CDR1 and CDR2 from the germline V gene are MNHEY and SMNVEV (reference sequence). J was trimmed by 12 bases and V by 5 bases; bases with no gene match: 11. The CDR3 sequence: CASSHGSGTGIQHF. The CDR3 bases are TGTGCCAGCAGTCACGGTTCCGGGACAGGGATCCAGCATTTT.

This clonotype was found a few times. This chain uses TRBV2 with TRBJ2-5, with D tentatively TRBD2 (5 bases). Trimming took 5 bases from V and 0 from J, leaving 10 bases between them. This CDR3 has 14 amino acids. In germline, CDR1 is SNHLY, CDR2 FYNNEI. In DNA, the CDR3 is TGTGCCAGCAGTTCGGGAAGCTACCAAGAGACCCAGTACTTC. This codes for CASSSGSYQETQYF.

Of note for this clonotype: Just one base apart from a much larger clone, this may be a read error. The rearrangement uses TRBV7-9 and TRBJ2-1, with D uncertain. CDR3 length: 11 amino acids. V lost 8 bases and J lost 6, with 8 bases in between. Germline assignment: CDR1 SEHNR and CDR2 FQNEAQ (reference sequence). CDR3 coding DNA: TGTGCCAGCCAACCAGGCAATGAGCAGTTCTTC. Amino acids: CASQPGNEQFF. Complete variable domain (other parts from reference TRBV7-9 and TRBJ2-1): DTGVSQNPRHKITKRGQNVTFRCDPISEHNRLYWYRQTLGQGPEFLTYFQNEAQLEKSRLLSDRFSAERPKGSFSTLEIQRTEQGDSAMYLCASQPGNEQFFGPGTRLTVL.

This clonotype was detected many times. The chain carries TRBV29-1 and TRBJ2-5, with TRBD1 matching over 7 bases. Germline V gives CDR1 SQVTM, CDR2 ANQGSEA. The V gene end was trimmed by 3 bases and the J gene end by 5 bases; junction bases not matched to a gene: 12. This CDR3 is 15 amino acids long. CDR3 DNA sequence: TGCAGCGTTGAGCCCTGGACCCAGGGGGATGAGACCCAGTACTTC. This sequence encodes CSVEPWTQGDETQYF.

This sequence joins TRBV12-3 or TRBV12-4 and TRBJ1-4; D remains ambiguous. V gave up 1 base and J gave up 5 bases, with 11 bases separating them. The CDR3 is 15 amino acids. In DNA, the CDR3 is TGTGCCAGCAGTTTAGGCATTTCGGGAAATGAAAAACTGTTTTTT. Protein: CASSLGISGNEKLFF.

The V call is TRBV18, the J call TRBJ2-2; TRBD2 matches at 9 bases. V lost 2 bases to trimming and J lost 6 bases; unmatched junction nucleotides: 4. The CDR3 contains 15 residues. The germline CDR1 and CDR2 sequences are KGHSH and LQKENI. The CDR3 protein is CASSPRRLAAGELFF. The DNA for the CDR3 is TGTGCCAGCTCACCAAGGAGACTAGCGGCCGGGGAGCTGTTTTTT.

This clonotype was recorded many times. The V gene is TRBV7-2, the J gene TRBJ2-1; TRBD2 matches 7 bases. CDR1 SGHTA and CDR2 FQGNSA come from the germline V gene. The CDR3 is made up of 14 amino acids. V gave up 6 bases and J gave up 2 bases; unmatched junction bases: 4. CDR3: CASSPGRTYNEQFF. CDR3 DNA: TGTGCCAGCAGTCCCGGGAGGACCTACAATGAGCAGTTCTTC.

V gene TRBV5-5 combines with J gene TRBJ1-6; D is possibly TRBD1 (5 bases). Trimming stripped 3 bases from V and 1 base from J, with 11 bases between. This CDR3 comprises 16 residues. The germline V gene encodes CDR1 SGHKS and CDR2 YYEKEE (reference sequence). CDR3 DNA: TGTGCCAGCAGCTGGCAGGGTGGTTCCTATAATTCACCCCTCCACTTT. This gives the protein CASSWQGGSYNSPLHF.

At least ten counts were recorded for this clonotype. This sequence joins TRBV20-1 and TRBJ1-6; TRBD1 might be the D (5 bases). Germline loops: CDR1 DFQATT, CDR2 SNEGSKA (reference sequence). CDR3 size: 17 residues. Trimming left V 2 bases short and J 0 bases short, with 14 bases between. The CDR3 coding sequence is TGCAGTGCTAGATTATCAGGGAAGGGCTCCTATAATTCACCCCTCCACTTT. Protein product: CSARLSGKGSYNSPLHF.

The rearrangement uses TRBV5-1 and TRBJ2-1, with 11 bases that match TRBD2. This CDR3 has 15 amino acids. Germline V gives CDR1 SGHRS, CDR2 YFSETQ. Losses at the gene ends were 4 bases for V and 5 bases for J; bases not matched to a gene: 5. The CDR3 sequence is CASSTGTSGNNEQFF. The CDR3 DNA is TGCGCCAGCAGCACCGGGACTAGCGGCAACAATGAGCAGTTCTTC.

This clonotype was detected ten times or more. The chain links TRBV4-1 to TRBJ1-2; weak D call: TRBD1 (5 bases). Per germline, CDR1 MGHRA and CDR2 YSYEKL. CDR3 size: 16 residues. Trimming stripped 0 bases from V and 0 bases from J, with 11 bases between. The CDR3 sequence is CASSQDRQQPNYGYTF. CDR3 in DNA: TGCGCCAGCAGCCAAGATCGACAGCAACCTAACTATGGCTACACCTTC.

In regard to this clonotype: A much larger clone differs from this one at a single base, so this may be a read error. The chain uses TRBV20-1 and TRBJ2-1; 12 bases map to TRBD2. This CDR3 region has 17 residues. Germline CDR1 and CDR2: DFQATT and SNEGSKA (reference sequence). CDR3 DNA: TGCTGTGCTAAGGGATGGACTAGCGGGAAAACCTACAATGAGCAGTTCTTC. As protein: CCAKGWTSGKTYNEQFF.